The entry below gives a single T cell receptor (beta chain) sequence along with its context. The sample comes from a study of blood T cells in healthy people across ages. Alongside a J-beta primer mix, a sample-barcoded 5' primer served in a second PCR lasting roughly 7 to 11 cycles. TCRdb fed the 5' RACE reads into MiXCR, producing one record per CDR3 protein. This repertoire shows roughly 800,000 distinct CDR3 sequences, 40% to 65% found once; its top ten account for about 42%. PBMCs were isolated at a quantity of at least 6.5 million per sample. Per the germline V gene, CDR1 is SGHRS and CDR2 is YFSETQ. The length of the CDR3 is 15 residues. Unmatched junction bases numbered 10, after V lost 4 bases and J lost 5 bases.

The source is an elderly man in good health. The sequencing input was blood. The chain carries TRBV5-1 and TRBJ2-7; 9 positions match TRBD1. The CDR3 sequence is CASSRRDRESHEQYF. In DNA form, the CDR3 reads TGCGCCAGCAGCCGCCGGGACAGGGAGTCGCACGAGCAGTACTTC.